This T cell receptor (beta chain) was recorded in a study of T cells expressing NK-cell markers (dated by TCRdb to 2020 to 2022). In the study overall: Three sorted T-cell subsets (CD3+CD56+NKG2C+, CD3+CD56+NKG2C- and CD3+CD56-NKG2C+) from fewer than 10 donors had their TCR beta-chain repertoires profiled. Of the eight sequenced donors, seven were found to be HCMV-seropositive and one was found to be HCMV-seronegative. All eight donors whose samples were sequenced were randomly selected healthy volunteers, three of them men and five women. The libraries were sequenced on Illumina HiSeq 2000/2500, MiSeq or NextSeq, producing 2 x 150 bp reads.

HCMV-specific IgG was detected in serum with a commercial ELISA kit to determine HCMV serostatus. Ficoll density gradient centrifugation was used to isolate peripheral blood mononuclear cells from blood. From cysteine to phenylalanine, the CDR3 is 15 amino acids long. No DNA is given. The germline V gene gives CDR1 as SGHTA and CDR2 as FQGNSA. About this clonotype: Its antigen is unknown.

Overall study outcomes, separate from this receptor: Those dominant clonotypes were again the most abundant among CD3+CD56-NKG2C+ cells in a handful of donors, at about 25-60.1%. In a handful of donors, the dominant CD3+CD56+NKG2C+ clonotypes were found to rank among the top 10 CD8+ clonotypes and to make up 1.0-7.0% of CD8+ T cells. Whether the expanded NKG2C-expressing T cell clones were specific for HCMV antigens was left unclear.

Sequencing used an Illumina HiSeq 2000. TCR beta cDNA libraries were made by 5'RACE template switching that added a universal primer site and unique molecular identifiers. cDNA synthesis was primed from the TCR beta constant segment, followed by two successive PCR amplification steps. Regarding the original processing steps: MIGEC was used to demultiplex reads and group the reads by UMI, and MiTCR was used to assemble and quantify clonotypes. To remove erroneous sequences, TCR cDNA sequences were retained only when supported by two or more reads. Downstream repertoire analysis used the tcR package, and clonotypes were matched across fractions by CDR3 nucleotide sequence plus V segment. VDJmatch was used to annotate antigen specificity against VDJdb, with one amino acid substitution allowed in CDR3. TCRdb reprocessed the sequencing reads and holds a single record per CDR3 protein sequence, with no DNA. The V and J calls come from TCRdb's annotation, not from the publication. This sample's table lists around 470,000 distinct CDR3 sequences. The top ten hold approximately 1.5% of the sample.

The receptor was isolated from a woman in her forties or fifties in good health. Donor details come from another sample of the same person, matched by shared clones. Sequenced material: blood T cells: a sorted CD56 or NKG2C T cell subset, CD4+ or CD8+ T cells, or bulk PBMC T cells (not recorded which). This receptor chain uses TRBV7-2 and TRBJ1-4; without DNA, the TCRdb call of TRBD1 cannot be checked. CDR3 sequence: CASSSQTGGGEKLFF.